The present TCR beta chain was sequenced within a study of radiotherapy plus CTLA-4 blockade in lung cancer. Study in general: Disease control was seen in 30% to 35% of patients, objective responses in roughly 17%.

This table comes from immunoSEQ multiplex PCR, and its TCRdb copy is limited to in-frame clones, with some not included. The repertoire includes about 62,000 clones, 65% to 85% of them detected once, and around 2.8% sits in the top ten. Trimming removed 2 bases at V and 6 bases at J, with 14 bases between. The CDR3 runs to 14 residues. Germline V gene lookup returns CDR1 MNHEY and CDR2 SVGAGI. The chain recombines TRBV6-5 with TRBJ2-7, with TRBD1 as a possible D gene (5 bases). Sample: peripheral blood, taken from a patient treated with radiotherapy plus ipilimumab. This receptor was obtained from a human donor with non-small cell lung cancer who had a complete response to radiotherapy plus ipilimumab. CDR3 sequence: CASSYARAVAEQYF. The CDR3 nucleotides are TGTGCCAGCAGTTACGCCAGGGCGGTCGCCGAGCAGTACTTC.